These 7 T cell receptor beta chains came from one sample sequenced in a study of blood T cell repertoires in COVID-19. Repertoires were generated with immunoSEQ multiplex PCR, while TCRdb's copy carries only in-frame clones and drops some. This sample has around 58,000 clones; roughly 80% occur once, and the top ten carry approximately 4%. Sequenced input: PBMCs or T cells enriched from blood (not recorded which). The receptors stem from a woman in her thirties or forties with acute COVID-19.

As to this clone: Since the CDR3 does not end with the conserved phenylalanine or tryptophan, this likely comes from a read error. The limits of the CDR3 on the DNA are not certain, so only TCRdb's listed CDR3 is given. The chain employs TRBV21-1 and TRBJ1-4. TRBV21-1 is described as a pseudogene. The CDR3 length is 11 residues, termini included. CDR3: CASSKGGESWL.

This clone was seen once. The V gene is TRBV29-1, the J gene TRBJ2-2; TRBD1 matches at 9 bases. From germline, CDR1 is SQVTM and CDR2 ANQGSEA. The CDR3 sequence is 15 residues long. With V trimmed by 1 base and J by 4 bases, 4 bases remained unmatched. The CDR3 loop reads CSVEGDRVGTGELFF. Here the CDR3 DNA reads TGCAGCGTTGAAGGGGACAGGGTTGGCACCGGGGAGCTGTTTTTT.

The J gene is TRBJ2-5, the V gene TRBV11-2; 7 bases line up with TRBD1. The V and J ends lost 4 bases and 5 bases, in that order; junction bases with no gene match: 10. CDR3 length: 15 amino acids. From germline, CDR1 is SGHAT and CDR2 FQNNGV. This CDR3 is CASSSGTATGETQYF. The CDR3, as DNA: TGTGCCAGCAGCTCCGGGACAGCAACGGGGGAGACCCAGTACTTC.

The CDR3 coding sequence is TGTGCCAGCAGTACCCCCGGACAACGGACAGATACGCAGTATTTT. This translates into CASSTPGQRTDTQYF. This chain links TRBV6-6 with TRBJ2-3, with D perhaps TRBD1 (5 bases). With 5 bases removed from V and 3 bases from J, the gap between germline ends came to 15 bases. The CDR3 extends over 15 amino acids. Germline CDR1 reads MNHNY; CDR2 reads SVGAGI (reference sequence).

This clone was counted a single time. This rearrangement joins TRBV6-1 to TRBJ2-3; D may be TRBD1 (5 bases). Trimming took 1 base from V and 11 from J, leaving 10 bases between them. The germline CDR1 and CDR2 sequences are MNHNS and SASEGT. The CDR3 is 12 residues long. CDR3 loop: CASSEGARGQYF. The CDR3 region has the DNA TGTGCCAGCAGTGAAGGGGCAAGGGGGCAGTATTTT.

The rearrangement joins TRBV4-1 to TRBJ1-1; D not certain. In germline, CDR1 is MGHRA, CDR2 YSYEKL. This CDR3 has 12 residues. Trimming took off 5 bases at V and 1 base at J, with 5 bases between the two ends. Written as DNA, the CDR3 is TGCGCCAGCAGCTACAGGAACACTGAAGCTTTCTTT. The encoded protein is CASSYRNTEAFF.

The CDR3 coding sequence is TGTGCTAGTGGTTTGGTCCAGGGGAACACCGGGGAGCTGTTTTTT. Protein product: CASGLVQGNTGELFF. V gene TRBV12-5 combines with J gene TRBJ2-2; a weak D match, TRBD1 (5 bases). CDR3 size: 15 residues. Germline V lookup: CDR1 LGHNT, CDR2 FRNRAP. Trimming stripped 0 bases from V and 1 base from J, with 6 bases between.